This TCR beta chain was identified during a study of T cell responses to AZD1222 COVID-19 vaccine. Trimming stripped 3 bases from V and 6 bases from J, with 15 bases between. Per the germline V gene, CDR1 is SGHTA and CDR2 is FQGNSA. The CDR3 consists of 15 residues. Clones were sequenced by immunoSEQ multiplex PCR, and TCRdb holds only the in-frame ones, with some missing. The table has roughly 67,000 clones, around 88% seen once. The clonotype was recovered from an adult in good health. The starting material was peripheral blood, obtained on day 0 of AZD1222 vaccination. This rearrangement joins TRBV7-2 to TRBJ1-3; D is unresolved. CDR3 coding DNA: TGTGCCAGCAGCTTGGCCGGGCCGCGGGAAAACACCATATATTTT. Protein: CASSLAGPRENTIYF.